This is a list of T cell receptor beta chains from one sample in a study of T cells in Graves' hyperthyroidism and ophthalmopathy. TCRdb ran MiXCR on the multiplex PCR reads and lists one entry per CDR3 protein. The sample holds hundreds of thousands of distinct CDR3 sequences, approximately 15% seen once. The sequencing input was blood. The receptors derive from a woman aged 18-29 years with Graves' hyperthyroidism. Both conserved end residues are part of each CDR3. A D gene is named only where the DNA matches it firmly. Clone size is stated in some rows and not others, as once, few, many or a class when expanded.

CDR3 length	V gene	clone size	D gene	J gene	CDR3 protein	CDR3 DNA
16	TRBV11-2	many	NA	TRBJ1-3	CASSLDSAGPGNTIYF	TGTGCCAGCAGCTTAGATTCGGCAGGGCCTGGAAACACCATATATTTT
15	TRBV6-5	many	NA	TRBJ2-1	CASSSRISSYNEQFF	TGTGCCAGCAGTTCCCGAATAAGCTCCTACAATGAGCAGTTCTTC
15	TRBV18	NA	NA	TRBJ2-3	CASSTGTGVSSTQYF	TGTGCCAGCTCAACCGGGACTGGGGTTTCGAGTACGCAGTATTTT
14	TRBV13	few	NA	TRBJ2-1	CASSSRQGGGEQFF	TGTGCCAGCAGCTCCCGACAGGGAGGAGGTGAGCAGTTCTTC
13	TRBV6-5	few	NA	TRBJ1-5	CASSYSIGQPQHF	TGTGCCAGCAGTTACTCGATAGGTCAGCCCCAGCATTTT
12	TRBV5-1	many	NA	TRBJ1-2	CASSEDNYGYTF	TGTGCCAGCAGTGAAGATAACTATGGCTACACCTTC
14	TRBV28	many	NA	TRBJ2-2	CASSYSGNTGELFF	TGTGCCAGCAGCTATTCGGGGAACACCGGGGAGCTGTTTTTT
12	TRBV10-3	NA	NA	TRBJ2-1	CAIRDSYNEQFF	TGTGCCATCAGGGACAGCTACAATGAGCAGTTCTTC
15	TRBV7-3	many	TRBD2	TRBJ2-1	CASSLLPSGRAEQFF	TGTGCCAGCAGCTTACTACCTAGCGGGAGGGCGGAGCAGTTCTTC
15	TRBV12-3/TRBV12-4	many	NA	TRBJ2-2	CASSLGAQNTGELFF	TGTGCCAGCAGTTTAGGGGCCCAAAACACCGGGGAGCTGTTTTTT
15	TRBV6-1	many	NA	TRBJ1-5	CASSPSGGVDQPQHF	TGTGCCAGCAGCCCAAGTGGGGGGGTGGATCAGCCCCAGCATTTT
14	TRBV19	NA	NA	TRBJ1-1	CASKGGRTNTEAFF	TGTGCCAGTAAAGGCGGCAGGACGAACACTGAAGCTTTCTTT
14	TRBV28	many	NA	TRBJ1-5	CASSFGGADQPQHF	TGTGCCAGCAGTTTTGGGGGGGCTGATCAGCCCCAGCATTTT
17	TRBV3-1	few	NA	TRBJ2-1	CASSQVQGGSSHNEQFF	TGTGCCAGCAGCCAAGTCCAGGGCGGTAGCTCCCACAATGAGCAGTTCTTC
15	TRBV11-2	many	NA	TRBJ2-5	CASSRLNRDTGTQYF	TGTGCCAGCAGCCGCCTAAACCGGGATACGGGGACCCAGTACTTC
14	TRBV6-2/TRBV6-3	many	NA	TRBJ1-5	CASSRTGSDQPQHF	TGTGCCAGCAGCCGCACAGGGTCGGATCAGCCCCAGCATTTT
15	TRBV6-1	many	NA	TRBJ2-7	CASSELRGAQAEQYF	TGTGCCAGCAGTGAATTGAGAGGGGCTCAGGCCGAGCAGTACTTC
14	TRBV18	few	TRBD1	TRBJ2-7	CASSVLRTGEEQYF	TGTGCCAGCTCCGTTCTCAGGACAGGGGAAGAGCAGTACTTC
16	TRBV6-1	few	NA	TRBJ2-3	CASSEAEPRITDTQYF	TGTGCCAGCAGTGAAGCAGAACCTCGGATCACAGATACGCAGTATTTT
14	TRBV19	many	TRBD1	TRBJ1-1	CAREGTVPNTEAFF	TGTGCCAGGGAGGGGACAGTGCCTAACACTGAAGCTTTCTTT
14	TRBV27	NA	TRBD1	TRBJ1-2	CASGDRGRSYGYTF	TGTGCCAGCGGGGACAGGGGTAGGTCCTATGGCTACACCTTC
16	TRBV5-1	NA	TRBD1	TRBJ1-5	CASSLGARGGGQPQHF	TGCGCCAGCAGCTTGGGAGCCAGGGGGGGGGGCCAGCCCCAGCATTTT
16	TRBV18	NA	NA	TRBJ1-3	CASSPEAQSSGNTIYF	TGTGCCAGCTCACCAGAGGCCCAAAGCTCTGGAAACACCATATATTTT
15	TRBV20-1	once	NA	TRBJ2-6	CSASAGAGGANVLTF	TGCAGTGCTAGTGCGGGGGCAGGTGGGGCCAACGTCCTGACTTTC
16	TRBV7-2	NA	NA	TRBJ2-1	CASSLDRGSSYNEQFF	TGTGCCAGCAGCTTAGACAGAGGGAGCTCCTACAATGAGCAGTTCTTC
15	TRBV6-1	few	TRBD1	TRBJ1-1	CASSLEGGAAPEAFF	TGTGCCAGCAGTCTCGAAGGGGGCGCGGCCCCTGAAGCTTTCTTT
17	TRBV11-3	many	TRBD2	TRBJ2-1	CASSLRTSGGAGNEQFF	TGTGCCAGCAGCTTGCGGACTAGCGGGGGGGCGGGCAATGAGCAGTTCTTC
16	TRBV5-1	NA	NA	TRBJ2-3	CASSLERGRRGDTQYF	TGCGCCAGCAGCTTGGAACGGGGACGGCGCGGAGATACGCAGTATTTT
13	TRBV3-1	many	NA	TRBJ2-7	CASSPPGVVAQYF	TGTGCCAGCAGCCCCCCAGGGGTCGTGGCGCAGTACTTC
12	TRBV6-1	many	NA	TRBJ1-1	CASSVNYREAFF	TGTGCCAGCAGTGTTAATTACAGGGAAGCTTTCTTT
16	TRBV12-3/TRBV12-4	NA	TRBD1	TRBJ1-5	CASRTGTGGSNQPQHF	TGTGCCAGCAGGACCGGGACAGGGGGTAGCAATCAGCCCCAGCATTTT
15	TRBV10-3	NA	NA	TRBJ1-3	CAIRQIRSSGNTIYF	TGTGCCATTCGGCAGATCAGAAGCTCTGGAAACACCATATATTTT
15	TRBV19	few	NA	TRBJ2-2	CASSIYQANTGELFF	TGTGCCAGTAGTATCTATCAGGCGAACACCGGGGAGCTGTTTTTT
13	TRBV7-8	many	NA	TRBJ1-1	CASIPGRDTEAFF	TGTGCCAGCATCCCGGGGCGGGACACTGAAGCTTTCTTT
19	TRBV5-1	many	TRBD2	TRBJ2-3	CASSSIRTSGRPQTDTQYF	TGCGCCAGCAGCTCCATACGGACTAGCGGGAGGCCCCAGACAGATACGCAGTATTTT
17	TRBV9	NA	TRBD2	TRBJ2-1	CASSARGGLASGNEQFF	TGTGCCAGCAGCGCCCGAGGGGGACTAGCTTCTGGGAATGAGCAGTTCTTC
18	TRBV4-2	few	NA	TRBJ2-7	CASSQDEGLVSGTYEQYF	TGTGCCAGCAGCCAAGATGAGGGGCTTGTTAGCGGTACCTACGAGCAGTACTTC
16	TRBV2	NA	NA	TRBJ1-5	CASSEGTASSNQPQHF	TGTGCCAGCAGTGAAGGGACAGCCAGTAGCAATCAGCCCCAGCATTTT
19	TRBV27	many	TRBD2	TRBJ2-5	CASSPILASNERGQETQYF	TGTGCCAGCAGTCCCATACTAGCGAGCAATGAAAGAGGACAAGAGACCCAGTACTTC
14	TRBV2	many	TRBD1	TRBJ1-1	CASSRGQGGTEAFF	TGTGCCAGCTCCAGGGGGCAAGGTGGCACTGAAGCTTTCTTT
13	TRBV5-1	few	NA	TRBJ1-1	CASRIFRETGAFF	TGCGCCAGCAGGATATTCAGGGAAACGGGAGCTTTCTTT
14	TRBV9	NA	NA	TRBJ2-7	CASSVDFWTYEQYF	TGTGCCAGCAGCGTAGATTTTTGGACCTACGAGCAGTACTTC
15	TRBV4-1	few	TRBD2	TRBJ2-5	CASSQVAGDVETQYF	TGCGCCAGCAGCCAAGTTGCGGGAGATGTTGAGACCCAGTACTTC
15	TRBV28	many	NA	TRBJ1-5	CASSLDRTFNQPQHF	TGTGCCAGCAGTTTAGACAGGACCTTTAATCAGCCCCAGCATTTT
14	TRBV7-6	NA	NA	TRBJ2-5	CASSLDFDGETQYF	TGTGCCAGCAGCTTAGATTTTGATGGAGAGACCCAGTACTTC
15	TRBV11-2	many	TRBD1	TRBJ2-5	CASSLGTGRQETQYF	TGTGCCAGCAGCTTAGGGACAGGGCGGCAAGAGACCCAGTACTTC